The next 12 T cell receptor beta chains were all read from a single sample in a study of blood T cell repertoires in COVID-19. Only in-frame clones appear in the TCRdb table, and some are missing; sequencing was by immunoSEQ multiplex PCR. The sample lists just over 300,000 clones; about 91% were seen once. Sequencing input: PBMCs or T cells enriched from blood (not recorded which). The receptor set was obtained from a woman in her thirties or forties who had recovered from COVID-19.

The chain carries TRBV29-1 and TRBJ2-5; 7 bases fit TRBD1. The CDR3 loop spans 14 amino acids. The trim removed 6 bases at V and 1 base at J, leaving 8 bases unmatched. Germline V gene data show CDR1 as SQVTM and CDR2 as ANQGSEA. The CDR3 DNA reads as TGCAGCGTCAGGGGAAGGGACAGCCAAGAGACCCAGTACTTC. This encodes CSVRGRDSQETQYF.

In DNA, the CDR3 is TGTGCCAGCAGTTTTCAGATGAACACTGAAGCTTTCTTT. Translation gives CASSFQMNTEAFF. The V gene is TRBV12-3 or TRBV12-4, the J gene TRBJ1-1, with D unclear. Trimming shortened V by 3 bases and J by 0 bases, and 5 bases separated the two germline ends. The CDR3 is 13 residues long.

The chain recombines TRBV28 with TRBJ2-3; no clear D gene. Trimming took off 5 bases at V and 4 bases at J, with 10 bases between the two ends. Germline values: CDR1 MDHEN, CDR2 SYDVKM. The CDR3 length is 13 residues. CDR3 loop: CASSPNSPDTQYF. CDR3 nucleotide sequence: TGTGCCAGCAGTCCCAATTCCCCAGATACGCAGTATTTT.

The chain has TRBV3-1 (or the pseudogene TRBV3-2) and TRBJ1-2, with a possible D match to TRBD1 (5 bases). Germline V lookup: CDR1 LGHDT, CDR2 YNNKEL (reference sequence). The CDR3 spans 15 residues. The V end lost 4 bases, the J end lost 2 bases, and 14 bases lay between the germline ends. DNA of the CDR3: TGTGCCAGCAGCCCCGTTTTGGGGGGGAACTATGGCTACACCTTC. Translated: CASSPVLGGNYGYTF.

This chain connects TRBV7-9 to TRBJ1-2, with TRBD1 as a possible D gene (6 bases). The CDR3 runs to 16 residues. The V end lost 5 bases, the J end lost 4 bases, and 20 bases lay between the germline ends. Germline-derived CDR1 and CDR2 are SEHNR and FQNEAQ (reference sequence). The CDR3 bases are TGTGCCAGCAGCCCCAGGGGCGGGAGAGGGACCTATGGCTACACCTTC. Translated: CASSPRGGRGTYGYTF. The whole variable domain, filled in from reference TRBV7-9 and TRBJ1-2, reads DTGVSQNPRHKITKRGQNVTFRCDPISEHNRLYWYRQTLGQGPEFLTYFQNEAQLEKSRLLSDRFSAERPKGSFSTLEIQRTEQGDSAMYLCASSPRGGRGTYGYTFGSGTRLTVV.

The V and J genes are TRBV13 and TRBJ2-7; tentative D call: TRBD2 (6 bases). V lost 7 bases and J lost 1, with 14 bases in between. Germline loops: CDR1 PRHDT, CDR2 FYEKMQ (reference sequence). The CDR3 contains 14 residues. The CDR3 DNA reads TGTGCCAGCACAAACCGGGACTGGTCCTACGAGCAGTACTTC. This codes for CASTNRDWSYEQYF.

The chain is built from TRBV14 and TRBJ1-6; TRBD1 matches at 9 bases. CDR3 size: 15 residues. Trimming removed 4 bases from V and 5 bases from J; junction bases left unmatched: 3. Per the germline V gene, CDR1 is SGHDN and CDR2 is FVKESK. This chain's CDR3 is CASSLGDRDNSPLHF. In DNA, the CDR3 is TGTGCCAGCAGCCTAGGGGACAGGGATAATTCACCCCTCCACTTT.

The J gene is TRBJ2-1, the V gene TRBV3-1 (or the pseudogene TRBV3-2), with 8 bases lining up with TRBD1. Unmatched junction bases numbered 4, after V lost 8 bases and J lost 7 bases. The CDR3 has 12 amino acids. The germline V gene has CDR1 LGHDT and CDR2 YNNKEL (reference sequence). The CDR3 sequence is CASGTGQNEQFF. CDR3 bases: TGTGCCAGCGGGACAGGACAAAATGAGCAGTTCTTC.

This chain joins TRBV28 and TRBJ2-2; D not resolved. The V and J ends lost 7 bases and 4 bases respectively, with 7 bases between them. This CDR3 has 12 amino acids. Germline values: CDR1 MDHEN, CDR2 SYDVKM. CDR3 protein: CASTWPTGELFF. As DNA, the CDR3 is TGTGCCAGCACGTGGCCCACCGGGGAGCTGTTTTTT. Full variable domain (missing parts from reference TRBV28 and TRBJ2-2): DVKVTQSSRYLVKRTGEKVFLECVQDMDHENMFWYRQDPGLGLRLIYFSYDVKMKEKGDIPEGYSVSREKKERFSLILESASTNQTSMYLCASTWPTGELFFGEGSRLTVL.

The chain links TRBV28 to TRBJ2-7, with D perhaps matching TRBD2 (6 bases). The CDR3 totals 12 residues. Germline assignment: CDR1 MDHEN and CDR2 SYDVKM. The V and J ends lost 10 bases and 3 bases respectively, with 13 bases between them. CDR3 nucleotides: TGTGCCACCAAGGAGGGTATCTACGAGCAGTACTTC. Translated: CATKEGIYEQYF.

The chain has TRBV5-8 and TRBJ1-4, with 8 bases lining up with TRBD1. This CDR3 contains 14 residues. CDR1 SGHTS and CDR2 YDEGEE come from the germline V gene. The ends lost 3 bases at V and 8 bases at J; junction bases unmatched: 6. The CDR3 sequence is CASSSDRAREKLFF. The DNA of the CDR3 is TGTGCCAGCAGCTCGGACAGGGCTCGGGAAAAACTGTTTTTT. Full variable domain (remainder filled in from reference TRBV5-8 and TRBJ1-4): EAGVTQSPTHLIKTRGQQATLRCSPISGHTSVYWYQQALGLGLQFLLWYDEGEERNRGNFPPRFSGRQFPNYSSELNVNALELEDSALYLCASSSDRAREKLFFGSGTQLSVL.

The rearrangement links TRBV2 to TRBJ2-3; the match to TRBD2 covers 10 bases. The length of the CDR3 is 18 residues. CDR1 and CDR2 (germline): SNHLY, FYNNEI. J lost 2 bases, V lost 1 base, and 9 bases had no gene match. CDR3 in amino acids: CASSEGRLAGVDTDTQYF. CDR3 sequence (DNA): TGTGCCAGCAGTGAAGGCCGCCTAGCGGGGGTCGACACAGATACGCAGTATTTT.